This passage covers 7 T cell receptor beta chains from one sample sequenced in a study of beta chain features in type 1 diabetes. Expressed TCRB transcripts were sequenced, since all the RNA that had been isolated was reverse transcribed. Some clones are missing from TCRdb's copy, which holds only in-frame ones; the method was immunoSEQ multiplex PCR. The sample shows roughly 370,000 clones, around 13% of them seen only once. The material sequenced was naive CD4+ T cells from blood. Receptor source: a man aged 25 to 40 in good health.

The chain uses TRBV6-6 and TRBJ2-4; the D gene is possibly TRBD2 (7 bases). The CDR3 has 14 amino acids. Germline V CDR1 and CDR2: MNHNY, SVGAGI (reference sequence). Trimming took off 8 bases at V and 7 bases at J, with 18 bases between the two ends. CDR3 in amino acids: CASHTGGQGNIQYF. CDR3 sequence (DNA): TGTGCCAGCCACACGGGGGGCCAGGGGAACATTCAGTACTTC.

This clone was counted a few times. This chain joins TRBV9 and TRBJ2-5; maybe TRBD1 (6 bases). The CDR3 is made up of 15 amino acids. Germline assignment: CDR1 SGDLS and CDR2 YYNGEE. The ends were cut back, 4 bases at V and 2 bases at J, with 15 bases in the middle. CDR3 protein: CASSLGQLTQETQYF. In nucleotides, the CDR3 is TGTGCCAGCAGCCTGGGACAACTCACACAAGAGACCCAGTACTTC.

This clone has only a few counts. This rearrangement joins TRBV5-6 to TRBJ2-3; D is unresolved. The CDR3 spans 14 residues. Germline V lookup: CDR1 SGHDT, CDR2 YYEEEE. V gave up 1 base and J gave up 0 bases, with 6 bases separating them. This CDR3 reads CASSLIPSTDTQYF. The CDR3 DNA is TGTGCCAGCAGCTTGATTCCTAGCACAGATACGCAGTATTTT.

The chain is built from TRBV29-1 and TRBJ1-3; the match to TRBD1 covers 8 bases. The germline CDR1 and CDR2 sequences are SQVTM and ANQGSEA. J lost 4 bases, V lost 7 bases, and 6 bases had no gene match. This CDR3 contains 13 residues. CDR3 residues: CSGGDRMGNTIYF. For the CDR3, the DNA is TGCAGCGGCGGGGACAGGATGGGAAACACCATATATTTT.

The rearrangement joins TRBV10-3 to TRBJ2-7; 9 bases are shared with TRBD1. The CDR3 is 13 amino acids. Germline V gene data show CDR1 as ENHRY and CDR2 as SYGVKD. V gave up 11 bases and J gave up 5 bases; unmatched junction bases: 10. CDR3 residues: CAGGTGGQNEQYF. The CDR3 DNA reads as TGTGCCGGCGGAACAGGGGGCCAGAACGAGCAGTACTTC.

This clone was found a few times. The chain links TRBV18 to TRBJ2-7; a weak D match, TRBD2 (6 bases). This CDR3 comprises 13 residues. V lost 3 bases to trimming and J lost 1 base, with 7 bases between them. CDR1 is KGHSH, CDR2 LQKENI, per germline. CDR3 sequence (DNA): TGTGCCAGCTCACCGGCGGGATCCTACGAGCAGTACTTC. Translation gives CASSPAGSYEQYF.

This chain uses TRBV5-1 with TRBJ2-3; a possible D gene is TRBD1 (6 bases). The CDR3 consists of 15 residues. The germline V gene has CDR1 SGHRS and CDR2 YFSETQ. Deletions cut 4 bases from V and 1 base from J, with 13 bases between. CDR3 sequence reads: CASSRQGTRTDTQYF. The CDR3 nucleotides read TGCGCCAGCAGCCGTCAGGGGACCCGCACAGATACGCAGTATTTT.